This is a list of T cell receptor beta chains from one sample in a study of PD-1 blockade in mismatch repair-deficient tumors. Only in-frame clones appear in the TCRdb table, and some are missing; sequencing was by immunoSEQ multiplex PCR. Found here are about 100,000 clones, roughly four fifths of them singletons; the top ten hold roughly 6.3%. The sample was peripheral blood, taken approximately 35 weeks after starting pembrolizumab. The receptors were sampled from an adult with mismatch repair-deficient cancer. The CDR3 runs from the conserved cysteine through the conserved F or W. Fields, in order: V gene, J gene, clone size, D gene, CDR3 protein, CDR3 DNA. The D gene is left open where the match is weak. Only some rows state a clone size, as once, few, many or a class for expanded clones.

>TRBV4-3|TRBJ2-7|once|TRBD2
CASSPGLAWEQYF
TGCGCCAGCAGCCCCGGACTAGCGTGGGAGCAGTACTTC
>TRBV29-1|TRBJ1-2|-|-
CSFRTAENAPNF
TGCAGCTTTCGGACAGCAGAAAATGCCCCTAACTTC
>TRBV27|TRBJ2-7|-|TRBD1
CASSGDNRGSYEQYF
TGTGCCAGCAGTGGGGACAACAGGGGATCCTACGAGCAGTACTTC
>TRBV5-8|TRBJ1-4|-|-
CASSAGTEANEKLFF
TGTGCCAGCAGCGCCGGGACCGAAGCTAATGAAAAACTGTTTTTT
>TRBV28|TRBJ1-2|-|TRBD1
CASSYRGYGYTF
TGTGCCAGCAGTTACAGGGGCTATGGCTACACCTTC
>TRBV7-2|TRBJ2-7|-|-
CASLGQAYLSYEQYF
TGTGCCAGCCTTGGGCAGGCTTACCTTTCCTACGAGCAGTACTTC
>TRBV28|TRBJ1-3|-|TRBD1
CASRSGGSGNTIYF
TGTGCCAGCAGATCAGGGGGCTCTGGAAACACCATATATTTT
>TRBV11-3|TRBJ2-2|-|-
CASSASGTARVRTGELFF
TGTGCCAGCAGCGCCTCCGGGACTGCCCGTGTCCGGACCGGGGAGCTGTTTTTT
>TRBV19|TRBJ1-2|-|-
CASSSEGYYGYTF
TGTGCCAGTAGTTCGGAGGGGTACTATGGCTACACCTTC
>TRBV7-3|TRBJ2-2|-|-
CASSSAYGELFF
TGTGCCAGCAGCTCCGCCTACGGGGAGCTGTTTTTT
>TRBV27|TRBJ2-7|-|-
CASSPTGNPYEQYF
TGTGCCAGCAGTCCTACAGGGAATCCCTACGAGCAGTACTTC
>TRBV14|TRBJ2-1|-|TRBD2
CASSHALAGSYNEQFF
TGTGCCAGCAGCCACGCCCTAGCGGGCTCCTACAATGAGCAGTTCTTC
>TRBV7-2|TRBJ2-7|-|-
CASSQPLEGGEQYF
TGTGCCAGCAGCCAACCACTAGAGGGTGGCGAGCAGTACTTC
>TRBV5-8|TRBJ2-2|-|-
CASSLVGLLNTGELFF
TGTGCCAGCAGCTTGGTAGGACTCCTGAACACCGGGGAGCTGTTTTTT
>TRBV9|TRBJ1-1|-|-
CASSVEVTDPVAFF
TGTGCCAGCAGCGTAGAAGTTACAGACCCCGTTGCTTTCTTT
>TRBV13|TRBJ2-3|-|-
CASSPSGGPSTDTQYF
TGTGCCAGCAGCCCCAGTGGGGGGCCTAGCACAGATACGCAGTATTTT
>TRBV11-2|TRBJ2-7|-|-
CASSSDRRHEQYF
TGTGCCAGCAGCTCCGACAGACGACACGAGCAGTACTTC
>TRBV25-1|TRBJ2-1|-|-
CASRGFHNEQFF
TGTGCCAGCAGGGGGTTCCACAATGAGCAGTTCTTC
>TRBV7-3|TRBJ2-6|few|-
CASSLTGLSGANVLTF
TGTGCCAGCAGCTTAACAGGGCTCTCTGGGGCCAACGTCCTGACTTTC
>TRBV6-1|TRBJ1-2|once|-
CASTKPTSGGYTF
TGTGCCAGCACCAAACCCACCTCGGGAGGCTACACCTTC
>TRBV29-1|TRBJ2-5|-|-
CSVLWEGLGETQYF
TGCAGCGTTTTGTGGGAAGGCCTCGGGGAGACCCAGTACTTC
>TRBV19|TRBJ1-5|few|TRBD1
CASSIRGREKRAQHF
TGTGCCAGTAGTATCAGGGGGCGGGAAAAGAGGGCCCAGCATTTT
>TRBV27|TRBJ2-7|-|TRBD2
CASSTSGSYEQYF
TGTGCCAGCAGTACTAGCGGGAGTTACGAGCAGTACTTC
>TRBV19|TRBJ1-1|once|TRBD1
CASSMGDSQNTEAFF
TGTGCCAGTAGTATGGGGGACAGCCAGAACACTGAAGCTTTCTTT
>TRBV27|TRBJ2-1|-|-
CASSKQEGGYSYNEQFF
TGTGCCAGCAGTAAACAGGAGGGGGGATACTCCTACAATGAGCAGTTCTTC
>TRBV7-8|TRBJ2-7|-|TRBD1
CASSENRGTYEQYF
TGTGCCAGCAGCGAAAACAGGGGGACCTACGAGCAGTACTTC
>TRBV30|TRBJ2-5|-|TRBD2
CAWSVRGLAGGPETQYF
TGTGCCTGGAGTGTACGGGGACTAGCGGGAGGGCCCGAGACCCAGTACTTC
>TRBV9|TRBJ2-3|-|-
CASSLSPRDTQYF
TGTGCCAGCAGCCTATCGCCTAGAGATACGCAGTATTTT
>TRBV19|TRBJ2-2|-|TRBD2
CASSGLAEIETGELFF
TGTGCCAGCAGTGGACTAGCGGAGATCGAAACCGGGGAGCTGTTTTTT
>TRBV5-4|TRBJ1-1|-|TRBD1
CASSFQRGQGGTEAFF
TGTGCCAGCAGCTTCCAGCGGGGACAGGGAGGCACTGAAGCTTTCTTT
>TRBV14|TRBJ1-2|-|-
CASSQDNGGNFNYGYTF
TGTGCCAGCAGCCAAGATAATGGTGGCAACTTTAACTATGGCTACACCTTC
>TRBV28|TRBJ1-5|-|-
CASSTRDTNQPQHF
TGTGCCAGCAGTACCCGGGACACCAATCAGCCCCAGCATTTT
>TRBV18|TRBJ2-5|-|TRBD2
CASSPIRSASGQETQYF
TGTGCCAGCTCACCCATTCGGTCGGCTAGCGGGCAAGAGACCCAGTACTTC
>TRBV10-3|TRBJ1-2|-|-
CAISESQGGPYGYTF
TGTGCCATCAGTGAGTCCCAGGGAGGCCCCTATGGCTACACCTTC
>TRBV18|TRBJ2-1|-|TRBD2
CASSTLAGTTHEQFF
TGTGCCAGCTCAACCCTAGCGGGAACTACGCATGAGCAGTTCTTC
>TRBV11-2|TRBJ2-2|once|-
CASSHNEGMNTGELFF
TGTGCCAGCAGCCACAACGAGGGGATGAACACCGGGGAGCTGTTTTTT
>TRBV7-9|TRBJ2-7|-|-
CASSNQLGVRYF
TGTGCCAGCAGCAACCAACTAGGTGTGCGGTACTTC
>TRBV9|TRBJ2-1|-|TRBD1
CASSDRDRVKVEQFF
TGTGCCAGCAGCGACCGGGACAGGGTTAAAGTTGAGCAGTTCTTC
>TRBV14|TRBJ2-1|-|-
CASSQDRAAPYNEQFF
TGTGCCAGCAGCCAAGATCGAGCGGCCCCCTACAATGAGCAGTTCTTC
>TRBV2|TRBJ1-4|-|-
CASRNYHPRTATNEKLFF
TGTGCCAGCAGAAACTATCATCCTAGGACGGCAACTAATGAAAAACTGTTTTTT
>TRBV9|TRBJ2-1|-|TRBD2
CASSVGVAGGPTNEQFF
TGTGCCAGCAGCGTAGGGGTAGCGGGAGGGCCTACCAATGAGCAGTTCTTC
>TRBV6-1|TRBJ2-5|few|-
CASSAKGTQTQYF
TGTGCCAGCAGTGCTAAGGGGACGCAGACCCAGTACTTC
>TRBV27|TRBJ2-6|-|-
CASRGGYSGANVLTF
TGTGCCAGCAGAGGGGGATACTCTGGGGCCAACGTCCTGACTTTC
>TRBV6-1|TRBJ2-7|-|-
CASFRNPYEQYF
TGTGCCAGCTTTCGGAATCCTTACGAGCAGTACTTC
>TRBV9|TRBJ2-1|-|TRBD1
CASTRTGSKRYSYNEQFF
TGTGCCAGCACCAGGACAGGGAGTAAGCGATACTCCTACAATGAGCAGTTCTTC
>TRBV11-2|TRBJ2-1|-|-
CASSLRYEQFF
TGTGCCAGCAGCTTAAGATATGAGCAGTTCTTC
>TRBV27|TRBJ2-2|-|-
CASSNTGELFF
TGTGCCAGCAGTAACACCGGGGAGCTGTTTTTT
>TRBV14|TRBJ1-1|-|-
CASSPPPDMNTEAFF
TGTGCCAGCAGCCCCCCGCCAGACATGAACACTGAAGCTTTCTTT